These 21 T cell receptor beta chains were all obtained from the same sample, sequenced in a study of blood T cell repertoires in acute mononucleosis. Produced via immunoSEQ multiplex PCR; TCRdb's table is partial and in-frame only. The data hold under 9,500 clones, with around 25% observed a single time. Described time point: acute infectious mononucleosis, at clinical presentation within 2 weeks of symptom onset (visit 1). This specimen was EBV YVL epitope tetramer+ CD8+ T cells sorted from PBMCs, taken during acute infectious mononucleosis. This sample's subset: CD8 T cells binding a tetramer with EBV BRLF1 109-117 peptide (YVL-BR). Receptors were obtained from a woman aged 18-29 years with infectious mononucleosis caused by EBV.

J is TRBJ1-2 and V is TRBV14; D remains ambiguous. The CDR3 spans 14 residues. The germline V gene has CDR1 SGHDN and CDR2 FVKESK. Between the trimmed V and J ends, which lost 1 base and 0 bases, there was a span of 6 bases. CDR3 region: CASSQVNANYGYTF. CDR3 DNA: TGTGCCAGCAGCCAAGTAAACGCTAACTATGGCTACACCTTC.

This chain uses TRBV6-1 with TRBJ2-7; the D gene could be TRBD1 or TRBD2 (5 bases each). The last part of the DNA fits TRBJ2-5 better; the J call may be wrong. This CDR3 contains 14 residues. Germline assignment: CDR1 MNHNS and CDR2 SASEGT. CDR3 coding DNA: TGTGCCAGCTGGAGGTCAGGGTACCAAGAGACCCAGTACTTC. It translates to CASWRSGYQETQYF.

This clone was seen many times. This chain links TRBV6-6 with TRBJ2-7, with TRBD2 matching 7 bases. The V gene's germline CDR1 is MNHNY and CDR2 SVGAGI (reference sequence). This CDR3 contains 14 residues. The J segment lost 3 bases and the V segment lost 6 bases, leaving 8 bases of the junction unmatched. The CDR3 DNA reads as TGTGCCAGCAGGCCTGTGGGGGGGGACTACGAGCAGTACTTC. It translates to CASRPVGGDYEQYF.

Turning to this clone: A much more abundant neighbour one base away suggests this may be a read error. The sample holds other DNA sequences that translate to the same CDR3. The genes are TRBV13 and TRBJ2-7; D not certain. CDR1 is PRHDT and CDR2 is FYEKMQ in the germline V gene (reference sequence). The length of the CDR3 is 13 residues. The CDR3, as DNA: TGCGCCAGCAGCCAAGAGTGGGCCTACGAGCAGTACTTC. As protein: CASSQEWAYEQYF. The variable domain in full, with the rest retrieved from reference TRBV13 and TRBJ2-7, is AAGVIQSPRHLIKEKRETATLKCYPIPRHDTVYWYQQGPGQDPQFLISFYEKMQSDKGSIPDRFSAQQFSDYHSELNMSSLELGDSALYFCASSQEWAYEQYFGPGTRLTVT.

Comments on this clone: One base separates it from a far larger clone, so it is likely a read error. The gene calls are TRBV27 and TRBJ2-7; 7 bases map to TRBD1. Germline-derived CDR1 and CDR2 are MNHEY and SMNVEV (reference sequence). V gave up 4 bases and J gave up 0 bases; unmatched junction bases: 0. This CDR3 region has 13 residues. This chain's CDR3 is CASSWTGSYEQYF. The CDR3 nucleotides are TGTGCCAGCAGTTGGACAGGCTCCTACGAGCAGTACTTC.

V and J are TRBV10-3 and TRBJ2-1, with unresolved D. Germline V gene lookup returns CDR1 ENHRY and CDR2 SYGVKD. This CDR3 is 16 amino acids long. Trimming shortened V by 3 bases and J by 0 bases, and 12 bases separated the two germline ends. This CDR3 reads CAISDRTLSSYNEQFF. Written as DNA, the CDR3 is TGTGCCATCAGTGATAGGACCCTTAGCTCCTACAATGAGCAGTTCTTC.

In its sample, this clone was seen a few times. The gene calls are TRBV6-4 and TRBJ1-1; TRBD1 agrees at 7 bases. V dropped 6 bases and J dropped 5; count of bases not matched to a gene: 6. The CDR3 spans 13 residues. Germline assignment: CDR1 MRHNA and CDR2 SNTAGT. CDR3 nucleotides: TGTGCCAGCAGCCGACAGGGACGGACTGAAGCTTTCTTT. Translation gives CASSRQGRTEAFF.

With respect to this clone: This could be a read error, since a much larger clone is one nucleotide away. The CDR3 protein is CASSQEWAYEQYF. The CDR3 nucleotides are TGCGCCAGCAGCCAAGAGTGGGCCTACGAGCAGTACTTC. The chain links TRBV7-3 to TRBJ2-5, with D hard to call. The DNA end favors TRBJ2-7, so the J call may be wrong. Germline V gene lookup returns CDR1 SGHTA and CDR2 FQGTGA. This CDR3 is built from 13 residues.

This clone has ten or more counts. The chain recombines TRBV29-1 with TRBJ2-7; 7 bases fit TRBD1. The CDR3 sequence is 14 residues long. Germline values: CDR1 SQVTM, CDR2 ANQGSEA. V was pared by 6 bases and J by 4 bases, with 12 bases of the junction left unmatched. CDR3 amino acids: CSVSLFRQGYEQYF. The CDR3, as DNA: TGCAGCGTCAGCCTCTTTCGACAGGGTTACGAGCAGTACTTC.

The V and J genes are TRBV5-6 and TRBJ2-7, with 11 bases that match TRBD2. Germline V gene sequence: CDR1 SGHDT, CDR2 YYEEEE. V lost 1 base and J lost 6; bases outside the gene matches: 9. This CDR3 contains 16 residues. The CDR3 DNA is TGTGCCAGCAGCTTGTCAGTAGGCCTAGCGGGAGGCGAGCAGTACTTC. Its translation: CASSLSVGLAGGEQYF. The whole variable domain, filled in from reference TRBV5-6 and TRBJ2-7, reads DAGVTQSPTHLIKTRGQQVTLRCSPKSGHDTVSWYQQALGQGPQFIFQYYEEEERQRGNFPDRFSGHQFPNYSSELNVNALLLGDSALYLCASSLSVGLAGGEQYFGPGTRLTVT.

This rearrangement joins TRBV29-1 to TRBJ2-1; perhaps TRBD2 as D (7 bases). Between the trimmed V and J ends, which lost 4 bases and 1 base, there was a span of 32 bases. Looked up from germline, CDR1 is SQVTM and CDR2 is ANQGSEA. The CDR3 length is 21 residues. The CDR3 protein is CSVGGTGGAAEGPTSYNEQFF. The CDR3 DNA reads TGCAGCGTTGGGGGGACGGGGGGCGCAGCGGAGGGGCCCACGTCCTACAATGAGCAGTTCTTC.

This clone was observed a handful of times. It is likely a read error: a sequence one base away is far more abundant. The J gene is TRBJ2-7, the V gene TRBV27; D is uncertain. V lost 6 bases to trimming and J lost 5 bases, with 20 bases between them. CDR3 size: 15 residues. Germline CDR1 reads MNHEY; CDR2 reads SMNVEV (reference sequence). The CDR3 here is CASSATGSRHDEQYF. DNA of the CDR3: TGTGCCAGCAGCGCCACTGGCAGCCGGCATGACGAGCAGTACTTC.

About this clone: A far larger clone is only one base removed, so a read error is likely. The same CDR3 arises from other DNA sequences in this sample as well. The chain has TRBV27 and TRBJ2-7; no clear D gene. Germline CDR1 reads MNHEY; CDR2 reads SMNVEV (reference sequence). Trimming stripped 6 bases from V and 3 bases from J, with 12 bases between. This CDR3 comprises 13 residues. CDR3 sequence: CASSQDPSYEQYF. CDR3 DNA: TGTGCCAGCAGCCAAGACCCCAGCTACGAGCAGTACTTC.

This chain joins TRBV5-6 and TRBJ1-1; 7 bases fit TRBD1. The CDR3 extends over 15 amino acids. V lost 4 bases to trimming and J lost 4 bases; unmatched junction nucleotides: 10. Germline V CDR1 and CDR2: SGHDT, YYEEEE. The CDR3 loop reads CASSPTTGSATEAFF. CDR3 bases: TGTGCCAGCAGCCCGACGACAGGGTCCGCCACTGAAGCTTTCTTT.

The V gene is TRBV25-1, the J gene TRBJ2-1; D remains unclear. The V and J ends lost 2 bases and 11 bases respectively, with 7 bases between them. CDR1 is MGHDK, CDR2 SYGVNS, per germline. The CDR3 extends over 11 amino acids. The CDR3 spells CASSEQAKQFF. For the CDR3, the DNA is TGTGCCAGCAGTGAACAAGCGAAGCAGTTCTTC.

This chain connects TRBV5-4 to TRBJ2-2; no clear D gene. Trimming took off 1 base at V and 2 bases at J, with 9 bases between the two ends. This CDR3 contains 15 residues. Germline V gives CDR1 SGHNT, CDR2 YYREEE (reference sequence). CDR3 nucleotides: TGTGCCAGCAGCTTGCAAGTATTCAACACCGGGGAGCTGTTTTTT. Amino acids: CASSLQVFNTGELFF.

In the case of this clone: Since a much larger clone is just one base distant, this may be a read error. The chain joins TRBV12-2 to TRBJ2-1; the table's D call of TRBD1 was not tested on the DNA. TRBV12-2 has pseudogene status. The CDR3 contains 15 residues. CDR3 protein: CASSPDPTGVNEQFF. The DNA for the CDR3 is TGTGCCAGCAGCCCCGACCCGACAGGGGTCAATGAGCAGTTCTTC.

This clone was seen once. This likely stems from a read error, as it lies one base from a far larger clone. The chain employs TRBV6-5 and TRBJ2-7; tentatively, D is TRBD2 (6 bases). The germline gives CDR1 MNHEY, CDR2 SVGAGI. The CDR3 runs 15 residues. The DNA of the CDR3 is TGTGCCGGCAGCTCATTCCGGGACTCCTCGAACGAGCAGTACTTC. This gives the protein CAGSSFRDSSNEQYF.

Note on this clone: A read error is likely here: a far larger clone is one base away. The chain couples TRBV5-1 to TRBJ2-7; a possible D gene is TRBD2 (6 bases). Trimming took off 3 bases at V and 5 bases at J, with 18 bases between the two ends. This CDR3 comprises 15 residues. The germline V gene encodes CDR1 SGHRS and CDR2 YFSETQ. CDR3 bases: TGCGCCAGCAGCTCATTCCGGGACTCCTCGAACGAGCAGTACTTC. Translated: CASSSFRDSSNEQYF.

The chain uses TRBV6-6 and TRBJ1-2; D not resolved. The germline V gene encodes CDR1 MNHNY and CDR2 SVGAGI (reference sequence). The CDR3 extends over 14 amino acids. The V gene lost 6 bases and the J gene lost 0 bases, with 11 bases spanning the gap. The CDR3 DNA reads TGTGCCAGCAGCCAAGTAAACGCTAACTATGGCTACACCTTC. It codes for CASSQVNANYGYTF.

Points on this clone: A far larger clone is a single base away, which makes a read error likely. Other DNA sequences from this sample encode an identical CDR3 as well. The chain uses TRBV27 and TRBJ2-1; possible D gene TRBD1, 6 bases. Trimming cost V 2 bases and J 3 bases, with 11 bases left between them. CDR3 length: 15 amino acids. Germline V gives CDR1 MNHEY, CDR2 SMNVEV (reference sequence). In nucleotides, the CDR3 is TGTGCCAGCAGTTTACTACGGACAGACTACAATGAGCAGTTCTTC. This gives the protein CASSLLRTDYNEQFF.